This T cell receptor (beta chain) was recovered during a study of blood T cells in healthy people across ages. This clonotype was detected ten times or more. Primers used in a second PCR of roughly 6 to 11 cycles were a sample-barcoded 5' primer and a J-beta primer mix. CDR3-containing paired-end reads numbered at least 2.5 million in each sample. Using its own MiXCR run on the 5' RACE reads, TCRdb lists one record per CDR3 protein. The repertoire holds approximately 360,000 distinct CDR3 sequences, with approximately 51% as singletons. Germline lookup yields CDR1 SGHNT and CDR2 YENEEA. V shed 1 base, J shed 0 bases, and the junction held 2 bases outside the gene matches. The CDR3 covers 16 residues.

The source of this sequence is a man aged 55 to 70 in good health. Specimen: blood. The chain combines TRBV11-3 with TRBJ2-1, with 8 bases aligning to TRBD1. CDR3 sequence (DNA): TGTGCCAGCAGCTTAGGCCAGGGGGCCTCCTACAATGAGCAGTTCTTC. Protein product: CASSLGQGASYNEQFF. The variable domain in full, with the rest retrieved from reference TRBV11-3 and TRBJ2-1, is EAGVVQSPRYKIIEKKQPVAFWCNPISGHNTLYWYLQNLGQGPELLIRYENEEAVDDSQLPKDRFSAERLKGVDSTLKIQPAELGDSAVYLCASSLGQGASYNEQFFGPGTRLTVL.